Listed here are 4 T cell receptor beta chains from one sample, sequenced in a study of radiation and T cells in renal cell carcinoma. TCRdb keeps only in-frame clones here, not all; method: immunoSEQ multiplex PCR. The table lists roughly 160,000 clones, 88% of them singletons, with about 10% in the top ten. Time point given: blood 4 weeks post-SBRT, at nephrectomy. Treatment described: 15 Gy SBRT to primary tumor, nephrectomy 4 weeks later. This sample comprised blood, obtained from a patient whose treatment included radiotherapy and nephrectomy. The receptors come from a woman between 45 and 65 years old with renal cell carcinoma.

This chain uses TRBV7-9 with TRBJ2-7, with D possibly being TRBD1 or TRBD2 (5 bases each). This CDR3 comprises 19 residues. V was shortened by 3 bases and J by 3 bases, with 27 bases between the two germline ends. CDR1 is SEHNR, CDR2 FQNEAQ, per germline (reference sequence). The CDR3 coding sequence is TGTGCCAGCAGCTTGGGGGATGGGGGTGCTACTACGGCGGACTACGAGCAGTACTTC. It encodes CASSLGDGGATTADYEQYF. Complete variable domain (other parts from reference TRBV7-9 and TRBJ2-7): DTGVSQNPRHKITKRGQNVTFRCDPISEHNRLYWYRQTLGQGPEFLTYFQNEAQLEKSRLLSDRFSAERPKGSFSTLEIQRTEQGDSAMYLCASSLGDGGATTADYEQYFGPGTRLTVT.

This chain uses TRBV18 with TRBJ2-5; D is perhaps TRBD1 (5 bases). Germline V gene data show CDR1 as KGHSH and CDR2 as LQKENI. V was cut by 1 base and J by 7 bases, with 16 bases left in between. The CDR3 sequence is 15 residues long. The CDR3 coding sequence is TGTGCCAGCTCACCACGTTCTCAGGGCCCGGGGACCCAGTACTTC. Encoded protein: CASSPRSQGPGTQYF.

V usage is TRBV7-9 and J usage is TRBJ1-4, with TRBD1 matching over 9 bases. Germline assignment: CDR1 SEHNR and CDR2 FQNEAQ (reference sequence). J was trimmed by 2 bases and V by 1 base; bases with no gene match: 5. The CDR3 sequence is 17 residues long. CDR3 coding DNA: TGTGCCAGCAGCTTAGGGGACAGGGCGGTCACTAATGAAAAACTGTTTTTT. Protein product: CASSLGDRAVTNEKLFF. Drawing the rest from reference TRBV7-9 and TRBJ1-4, the complete variable domain is DTGVSQNPRHKITKRGQNVTFRCDPISEHNRLYWYRQTLGQGPEFLTYFQNEAQLEKSRLLSDRFSAERPKGSFSTLEIQRTEQGDSAMYLCASSLGDRAVTNEKLFFGSGTQLSVL.

The J gene is TRBJ2-7, the V gene TRBV7-9, with 11 bases matching TRBD1. The V and J ends lost 2 bases and 6 bases, in that order; junction bases with no gene match: 6. In germline, CDR1 is SEHNR, CDR2 FQNEAQ (reference sequence). CDR3 length equals 15 residues. CDR3 region: CASSLRDRGTSEQYF. The CDR3 DNA reads TGTGCCAGCAGCTTAAGGGACAGGGGGACTAGCGAGCAGTACTTC.